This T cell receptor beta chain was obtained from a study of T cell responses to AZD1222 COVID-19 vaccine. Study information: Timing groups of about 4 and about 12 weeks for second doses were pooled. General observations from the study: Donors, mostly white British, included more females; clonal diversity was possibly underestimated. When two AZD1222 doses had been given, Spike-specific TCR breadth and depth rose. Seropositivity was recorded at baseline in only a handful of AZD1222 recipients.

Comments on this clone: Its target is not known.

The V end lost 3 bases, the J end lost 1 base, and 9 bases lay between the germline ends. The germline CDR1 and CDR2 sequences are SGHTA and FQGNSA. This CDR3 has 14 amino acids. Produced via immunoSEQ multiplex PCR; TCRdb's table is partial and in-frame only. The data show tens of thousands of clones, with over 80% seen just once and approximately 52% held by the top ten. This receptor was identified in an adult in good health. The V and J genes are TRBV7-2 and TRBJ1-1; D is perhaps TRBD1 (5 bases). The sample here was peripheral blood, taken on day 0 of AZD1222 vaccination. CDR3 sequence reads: CASSLLGQNTEAFF. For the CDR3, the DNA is TGTGCCAGCAGCTTGTTGGGGCAGAACACTGAAGCTTTCTTT.